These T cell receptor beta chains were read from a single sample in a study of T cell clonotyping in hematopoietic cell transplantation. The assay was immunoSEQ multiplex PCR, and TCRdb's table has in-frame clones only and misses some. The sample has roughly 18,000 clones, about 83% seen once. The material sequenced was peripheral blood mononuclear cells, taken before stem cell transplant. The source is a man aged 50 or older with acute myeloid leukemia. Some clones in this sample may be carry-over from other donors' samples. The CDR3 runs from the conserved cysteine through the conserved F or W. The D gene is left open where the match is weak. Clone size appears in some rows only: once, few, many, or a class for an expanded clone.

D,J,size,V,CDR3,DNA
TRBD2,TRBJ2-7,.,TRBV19,CASSPSAGVSYEQYF,TGTGCCAGTAGCCCATCAGCGGGGGTCTCCTACGAGCAGTACTTC
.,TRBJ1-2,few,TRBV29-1,CSVADSSSNYGYTF,TGCAGCGTTGCGGACAGCTCCTCTAACTATGGCTACACCTTC
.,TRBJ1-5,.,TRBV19,CASSLPNQPQHF,TGTGCCAGTAGTTTACCGAATCAGCCCCAGCATTTT
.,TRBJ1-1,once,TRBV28,CASSYRKIRALKAPNTEAFF,TGTGCCAGCAGCTACAGGAAAATCCGGGCCCTTAAGGCCCCGAACACTGAAGCTTTCTTT
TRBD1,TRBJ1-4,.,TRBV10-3,CAISESASTGLNEKLFF,TGTGCCATCAGTGAGTCGGCGTCGACAGGGCTTAACGAAAAACTGTTTTTT
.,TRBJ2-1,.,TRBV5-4,CASSLLVGRNEQFF,TGTGCCAGCAGCTTGTTGGTGGGGCGGAATGAGCAGTTCTTC
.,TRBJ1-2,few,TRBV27,CASSLDRTNYGYTF,TGTGCCAGCAGTTTAGACAGGACTAACTATGGCTACACCTTC
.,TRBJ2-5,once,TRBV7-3,CASSPAGTGTQYF,TGTGCCAGCAGCCCGGCGGGGACGGGGACCCAGTACTTC
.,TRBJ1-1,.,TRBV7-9,CASSLDEGNGAFF,TGTGCCAGCAGCTTAGATGAGGGGAATGGAGCTTTCTTT
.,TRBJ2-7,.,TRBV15,CATSRGDRLTYEQYF,TGTGCCACCAGCAGAGGGGACCGCCTAACCTACGAGCAGTACTTC
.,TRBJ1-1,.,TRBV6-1,CASRSGQYEAFF,TGTGCCAGCAGGTCGGGACAATATGAAGCTTTCTTT
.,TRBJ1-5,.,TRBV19,CASSIVPVNQPQHF,TGTGCCAGTAGTATAGTCCCCGTAAATCAGCCCCAGCATTTT
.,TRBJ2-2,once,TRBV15,CATSRDPGGYTGELFF,TGTGCCACCAGCAGAGATCCGGGGGGCTACACCGGGGAGCTGTTTTTT
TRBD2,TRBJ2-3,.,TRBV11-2,CASSSRGGSTDTQYF,TGTGCCAGCAGCTCCCGGGGGGGGAGCACAGATACGCAGTATTTT
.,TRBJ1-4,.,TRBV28,CASSQLDSFNEKLFF,TGTGCCAGCAGTCAACTAGACAGCTTTAATGAAAAACTGTTTTTT
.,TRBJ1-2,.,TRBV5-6,CASSWGIRGYTF,TGTGCCAGCAGCTGGGGTATTCGTGGCTACACCTTC
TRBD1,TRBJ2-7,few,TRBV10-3,CATWGQSSYEQYF,TGTGCCACGTGGGGACAGAGCTCCTACGAGCAGTACTTC
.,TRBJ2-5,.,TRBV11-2,CASRRKGVAGLQETQYF,TGTGCCAGCAGGCGAAAGGGGGTAGCGGGCCTACAAGAGACCCAGTACTTC
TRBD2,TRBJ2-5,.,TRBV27,CASSLGRGGPEETQYF,TGTGCCAGCAGTTTAGGGCGGGGGGGACCAGAAGAGACCCAGTACTTC
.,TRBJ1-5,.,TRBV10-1,CASSGPSELYSNQPQHF,TGCGCCAGCAGTGGGCCCTCAGAATTATATAGCAATCAGCCCCAGCATTTT
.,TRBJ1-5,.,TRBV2,CASSEGGRNQPQHF,TGTGCCAGCAGTGAGGGCGGGCGCAATCAGCCCCAGCATTTT
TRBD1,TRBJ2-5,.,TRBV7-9,CASSLVGTGRSETQYF,TGTGCCAGCAGCTTAGTGGGGACAGGGAGGTCAGAGACCCAGTACTTC
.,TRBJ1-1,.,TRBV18,CASSPRRRGTEAFF,TGTGCCAGCTCACCAAGGAGGCGGGGCACTGAAGCTTTCTTT
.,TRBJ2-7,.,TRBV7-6,CASSLEITGTWTEQYF,TGTGCCAGCAGCTTAGAGATAACCGGGACTTGGACCGAGCAGTACTTC
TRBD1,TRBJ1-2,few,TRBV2,CASSDGQGGYGYTF,TGTGCCAGCAGTGATGGACAGGGGGGCTATGGCTACACCTTC
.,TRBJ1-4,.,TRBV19,CASSISGGTNEKLFF,TGTGCCAGTAGTATAAGCGGCGGAACTAATGAAAAACTGTTTTTT
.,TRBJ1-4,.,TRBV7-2,CASSFPTAFNEKLFF,TGTGCCAGCAGCTTCCCGACAGCTTTTAATGAAAAACTGTTTTTT
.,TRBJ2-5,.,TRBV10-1,CASRGAHLRETQYF,TGCGCCAGCAGAGGGGCCCACCTGAGGGAGACCCAGTACTTC